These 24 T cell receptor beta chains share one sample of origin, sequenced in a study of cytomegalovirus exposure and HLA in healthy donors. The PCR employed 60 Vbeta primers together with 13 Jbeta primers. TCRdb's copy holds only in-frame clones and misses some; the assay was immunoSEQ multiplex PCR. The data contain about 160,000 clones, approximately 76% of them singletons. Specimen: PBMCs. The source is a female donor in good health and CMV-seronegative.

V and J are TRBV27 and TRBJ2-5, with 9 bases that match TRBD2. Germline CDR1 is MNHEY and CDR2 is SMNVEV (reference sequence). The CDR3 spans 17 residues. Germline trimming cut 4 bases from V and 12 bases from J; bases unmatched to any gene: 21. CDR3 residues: CASSSFARASGVSREYF. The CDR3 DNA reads TGTGCCAGCAGTTCTTTCGCCCGGGCTAGCGGGGTTTCGAGGGAGTACTTC.

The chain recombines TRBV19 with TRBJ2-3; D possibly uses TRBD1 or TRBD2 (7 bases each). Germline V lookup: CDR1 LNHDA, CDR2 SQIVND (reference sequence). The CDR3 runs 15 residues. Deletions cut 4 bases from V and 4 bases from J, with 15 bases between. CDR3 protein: CASSRDREGPDTQYF. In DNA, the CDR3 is TGTGCCAGTAGTAGAGACAGGGAGGGTCCAGATACGCAGTATTTT.

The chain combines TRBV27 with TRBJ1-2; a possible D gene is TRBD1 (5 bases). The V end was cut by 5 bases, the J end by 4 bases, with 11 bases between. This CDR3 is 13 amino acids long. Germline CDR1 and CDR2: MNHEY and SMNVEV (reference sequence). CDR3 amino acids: CASSPRGGYGYTF. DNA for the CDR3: TGTGCCAGCAGTCCCCGGGGGGGCTATGGCTACACCTTC.

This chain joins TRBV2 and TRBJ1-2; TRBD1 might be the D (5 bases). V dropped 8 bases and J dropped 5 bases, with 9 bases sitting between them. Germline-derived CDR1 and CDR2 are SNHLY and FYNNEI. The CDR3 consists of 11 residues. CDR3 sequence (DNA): TGTGCCAGCCACGGGGGGTATGGCTACACCTTC. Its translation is CASHGGYGYTF.

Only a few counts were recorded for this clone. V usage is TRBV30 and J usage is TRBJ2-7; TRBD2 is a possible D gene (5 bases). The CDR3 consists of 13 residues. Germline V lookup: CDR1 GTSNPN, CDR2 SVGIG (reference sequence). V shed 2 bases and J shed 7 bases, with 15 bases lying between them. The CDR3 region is CAWSPTGVGEQYF. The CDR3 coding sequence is TGTGCCTGGAGTCCGACCGGGGTGGGTGAGCAGTACTTC. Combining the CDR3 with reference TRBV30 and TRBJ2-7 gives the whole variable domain SQTIHQWPATLVQPVGSPLSLECTVEGTSNPNLYWYRQAAGRGLQLLFYSVGIGQISSEVPQNLSASRPQDRQFILSSKKLLLSDSGFYLCAWSPTGVGEQYFGPGTRLTVT.

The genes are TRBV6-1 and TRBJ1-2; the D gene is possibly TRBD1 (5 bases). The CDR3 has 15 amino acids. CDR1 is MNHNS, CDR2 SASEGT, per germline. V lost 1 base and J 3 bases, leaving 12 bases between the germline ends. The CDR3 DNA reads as TGTGCCAGCAGTGAAGGGACATTTGGCTACTATGGCTACACCTTC. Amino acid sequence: CASSEGTFGYYGYTF.

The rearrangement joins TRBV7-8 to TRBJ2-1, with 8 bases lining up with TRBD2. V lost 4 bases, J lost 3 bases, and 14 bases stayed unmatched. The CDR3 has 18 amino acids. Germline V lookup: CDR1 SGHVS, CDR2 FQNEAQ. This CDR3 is CASSSRGSGVPFYNEQFF. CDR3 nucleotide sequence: TGTGCCAGCAGCTCACGGGGTAGCGGGGTCCCATTCTACAATGAGCAGTTCTTC.

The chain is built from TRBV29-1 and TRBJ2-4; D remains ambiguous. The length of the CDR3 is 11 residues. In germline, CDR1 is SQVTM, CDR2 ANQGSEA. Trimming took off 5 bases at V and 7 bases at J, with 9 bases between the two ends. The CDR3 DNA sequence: TGCAGCGTTAGAGACACGAACATTCAGTACTTC. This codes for CSVRDTNIQYF.

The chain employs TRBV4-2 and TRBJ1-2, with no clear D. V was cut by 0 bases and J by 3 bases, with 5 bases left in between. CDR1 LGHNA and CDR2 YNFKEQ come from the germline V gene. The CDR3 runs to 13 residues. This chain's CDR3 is CASSQEGDYGYTF. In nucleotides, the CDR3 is TGTGCCAGCAGCCAAGAGGGAGACTATGGCTACACCTTC.

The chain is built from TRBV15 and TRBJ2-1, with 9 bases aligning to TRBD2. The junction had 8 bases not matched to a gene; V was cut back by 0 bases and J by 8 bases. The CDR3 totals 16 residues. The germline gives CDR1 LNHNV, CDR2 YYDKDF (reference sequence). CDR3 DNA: TGTGCCACCAGCAGAGATGCGGGGGGGGCCCGGGATGAGCAGTTCTTC. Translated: CATSRDAGGARDEQFF.

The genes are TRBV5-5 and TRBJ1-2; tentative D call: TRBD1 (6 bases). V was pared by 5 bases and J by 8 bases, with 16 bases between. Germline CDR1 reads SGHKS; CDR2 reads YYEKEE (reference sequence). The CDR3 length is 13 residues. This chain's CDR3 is CASRSAGAGGYTF. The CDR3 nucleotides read TGTGCCAGCAGGTCCGCGGGGGCGGGCGGCTACACCTTC.

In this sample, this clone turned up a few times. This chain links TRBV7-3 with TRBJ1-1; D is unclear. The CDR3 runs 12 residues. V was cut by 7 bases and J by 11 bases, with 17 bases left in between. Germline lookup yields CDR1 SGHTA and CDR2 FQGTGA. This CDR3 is CASTLYEGRAFF. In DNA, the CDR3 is TGTGCCAGCACCCTCTATGAGGGTAGGGCTTTCTTT. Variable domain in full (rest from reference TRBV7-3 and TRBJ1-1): GAGVSQTPSNKVTEKGKYVELRCDPISGHTALYWYRQSLGQGPEFLIYFQGTGAADDSGLPNDRFFAVRPEGSVSTLKIQRTERGDSAVYLCASTLYEGRAFFGQGTRLTVV.

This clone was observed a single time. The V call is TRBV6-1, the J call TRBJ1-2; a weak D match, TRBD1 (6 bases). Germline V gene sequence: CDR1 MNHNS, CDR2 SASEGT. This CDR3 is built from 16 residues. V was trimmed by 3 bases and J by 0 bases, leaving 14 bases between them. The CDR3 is CASSENGQLANYGYTF. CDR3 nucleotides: TGTGCCAGCAGTGAGAACGGACAGCTAGCTAACTATGGCTACACCTTC.

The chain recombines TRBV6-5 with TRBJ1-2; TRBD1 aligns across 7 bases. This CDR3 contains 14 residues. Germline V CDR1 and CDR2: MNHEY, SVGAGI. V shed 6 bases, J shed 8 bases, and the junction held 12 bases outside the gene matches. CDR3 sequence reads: CASSPGQDWWGYTF. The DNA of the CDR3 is TGTGCCAGCAGCCCCGGACAGGACTGGTGGGGCTACACCTTC.

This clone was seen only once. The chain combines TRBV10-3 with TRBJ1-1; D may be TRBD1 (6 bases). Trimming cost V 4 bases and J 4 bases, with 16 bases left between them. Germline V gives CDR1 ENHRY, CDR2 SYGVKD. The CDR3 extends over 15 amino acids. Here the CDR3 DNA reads TGTGCCATCAGTGGAAATACAGGGTCGGGCACTGAAGCTTTCTTT. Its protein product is CAISGNTGSGTEAFF.

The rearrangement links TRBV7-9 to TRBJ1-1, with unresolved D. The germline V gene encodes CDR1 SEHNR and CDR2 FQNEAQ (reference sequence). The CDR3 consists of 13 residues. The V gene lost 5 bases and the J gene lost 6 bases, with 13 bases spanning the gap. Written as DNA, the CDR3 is TGTGCCAGCAGCCCCGATGCCGGGTCTGAAGCTTTCTTT. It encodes CASSPDAGSEAFF.

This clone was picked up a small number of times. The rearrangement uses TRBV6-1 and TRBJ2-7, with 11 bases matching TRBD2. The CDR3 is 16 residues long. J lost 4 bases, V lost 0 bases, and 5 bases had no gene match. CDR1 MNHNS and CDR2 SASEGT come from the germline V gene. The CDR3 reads CASSEARASGRYEQYF. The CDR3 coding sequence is TGTGCCAGCAGTGAAGCGCGGGCTAGCGGGAGGTACGAGCAGTACTTC.

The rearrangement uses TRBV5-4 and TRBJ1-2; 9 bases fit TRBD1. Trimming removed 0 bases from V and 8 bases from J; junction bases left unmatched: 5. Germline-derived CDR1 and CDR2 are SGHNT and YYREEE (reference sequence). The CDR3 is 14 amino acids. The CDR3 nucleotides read TGTGCCAGCAGCTTGGCCAGGGGGACAGGGGGCTACACCTTC. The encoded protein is CASSLARGTGGYTF.

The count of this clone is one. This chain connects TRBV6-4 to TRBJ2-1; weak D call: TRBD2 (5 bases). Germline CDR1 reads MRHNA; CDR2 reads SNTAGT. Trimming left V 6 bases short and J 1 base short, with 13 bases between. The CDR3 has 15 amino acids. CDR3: CASSAAADSYNEQFF. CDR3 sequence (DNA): TGTGCCAGCAGCGCAGCAGCGGATTCCTACAATGAGCAGTTCTTC.

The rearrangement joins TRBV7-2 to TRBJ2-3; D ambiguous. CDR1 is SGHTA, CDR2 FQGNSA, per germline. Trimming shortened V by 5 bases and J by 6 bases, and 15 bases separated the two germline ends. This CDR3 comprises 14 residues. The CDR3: CASSIRRGGDTQYF. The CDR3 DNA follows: TGTGCCAGCAGCATTAGAAGAGGTGGGGATACGCAGTATTTT.

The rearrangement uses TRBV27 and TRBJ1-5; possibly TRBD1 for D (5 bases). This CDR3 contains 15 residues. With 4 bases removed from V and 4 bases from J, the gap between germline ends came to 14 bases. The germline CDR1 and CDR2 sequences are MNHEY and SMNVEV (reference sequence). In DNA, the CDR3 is TGTGCCAGCAGTTGGGACTCCGGGGGAAATCAGCCCCAGCATTTT. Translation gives CASSWDSGGNQPQHF.

Here the CDR3 reads CASSDRHSSYEQYF. CDR3 DNA sequence: TGTGCCAGCTCAGACAGGCACAGCTCCTACGAGCAGTACTTC. The chain couples TRBV10-3 to TRBJ2-7, with D tentatively TRBD1 (6 bases). The CDR3 is 14 residues long. Germline CDR1 reads ENHRY; CDR2 reads SYGVKD. V lost 10 bases and J 0 bases, leaving 16 bases between the germline ends.

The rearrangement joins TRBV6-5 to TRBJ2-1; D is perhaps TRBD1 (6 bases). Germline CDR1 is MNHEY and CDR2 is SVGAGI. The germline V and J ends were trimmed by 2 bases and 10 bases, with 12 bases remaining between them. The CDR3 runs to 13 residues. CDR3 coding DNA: TGTGCCAGCAGTTACCAAAGAGGGGGAGAGCAGTTCTTC. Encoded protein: CASSYQRGGEQFF.

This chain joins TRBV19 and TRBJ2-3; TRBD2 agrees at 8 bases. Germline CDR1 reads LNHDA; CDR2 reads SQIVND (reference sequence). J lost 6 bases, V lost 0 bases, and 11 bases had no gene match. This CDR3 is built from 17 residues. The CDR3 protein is CASSIDLVSGSRDTQYF. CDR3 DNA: TGTGCCAGTAGTATAGATCTTGTGAGCGGGAGTCGGGATACGCAGTATTTT.